This passage covers 3 T cell receptor beta chains from one sample sequenced in a study of blood T cell repertoires in COVID-19. Repertoires were generated with immunoSEQ multiplex PCR, while TCRdb's copy carries only in-frame clones and drops some. The table includes around 150,000 clones, approximately 95% detected once. The sequenced material came from peripheral blood. These TCRs come from a woman in her forties or fifties with acute or convalescent COVID-19.

The chain couples TRBV6-5 to TRBJ2-7, with TRBD2 identical over 7 bases. Losses at the gene ends were 5 bases for V and 6 bases for J; bases not matched to a gene: 4. The germline CDR1 and CDR2 sequences are MNHEY and SVGAGI. The CDR3 has 12 amino acids. The chain's CDR3 is CASSPGGGEQYF. The CDR3 nucleotides are TGTGCCAGCAGTCCTGGGGGGGGCGAGCAGTACTTC.

This clone appeared once. One end of the junction varies from germline; a read error may be responsible. V is TRBV5-6 and J is TRBJ2-7; 8 bases map to TRBD1. The CDR3 runs 15 residues. The V gene's germline CDR1 is SGHDT and CDR2 YYEEEE. This chain's CDR3 is CASRLGQAPGYEQYF. CDR3 bases: TGTGCCAGCAGATTGGGACAGGCCCCGGGCTACGAGCAGTACTTC.

This rearrangement joins TRBV19 to TRBJ2-2; tentatively, D is TRBD2 (5 bases). Trimming cost V 4 bases and J 0 bases, with 6 bases left between them. This CDR3 spans 14 amino acids. Per germline, CDR1 LNHDA and CDR2 SQIVND (reference sequence). CDR3 residues: CASSTGTNTGELFF. The CDR3 DNA is TGTGCCAGTAGTACGGGAACGAACACCGGGGAGCTGTTTTTT.